The 25 T cell receptor beta chains below all came from one sample that was sequenced in a study of CD8 T cells in ankylosing spondylitis. Regarding the study as a whole: Seemingly distinctive of ankylosing spondylitis blood was a TCR beta motif formed by eight highly homologous variants.

TCRdb ran MiXCR on the 5' RACE reads and lists one entry per CDR3 protein. The table includes over 600,000 distinct CDR3 sequences, 19% detected once. These receptors are not linked to any known antigen. The sequenced sample was blood, either unsorted or a sorted T cell fraction (not recorded which). The receptors here all came from a male donor with ankylosing spondylitis.

This clonotype showed up just a few times. The chain has TRBV3-1 and TRBJ1-6; D unclear. V was shortened by 3 bases and J by 10 bases, with 7 bases between the two germline ends. The CDR3 consists of 12 residues. From germline, CDR1 is LGHDT and CDR2 YNNKEL (reference sequence). This CDR3 reads CASSHGTSPLHF. In DNA, the CDR3 is TGTGCCAGCAGCCATGGAACATCACCCCTCCACTTT.

This clonotype came up a few times. This chain links TRBV6-1 with TRBJ2-7; TRBD1 matches at 10 bases. Germline V gives CDR1 MNHNS, CDR2 SASEGT. The V gene end was trimmed by 6 bases and the J gene end by 3 bases; junction bases not matched to a gene: 8. The CDR3 covers 15 residues. CDR3: CASSQPGQGYYEQYF. The CDR3 DNA reads TGTGCCAGCAGCCAGCCGGGACAGGGGTACTACGAGCAGTACTTC.

This clonotype showed up just a few times. One end of the junction fails to match germline, which may point to a read error. The gene calls are TRBV12-3 or TRBV12-4 and TRBJ1-4, with a tentative D call TRBD1 (5 bases). This CDR3 contains 15 residues. The CDR3 sequence: CASSLRGRDGSKLFF. DNA of the CDR3: TGTGCCAGTAGTTTAAGGGGACGGGACGGGTCGAAACTGTTTTTT.

This chain uses TRBV7-9 with TRBJ2-1, with D possibly TRBD1 on 6 matching bases. Trimming shortened V by 5 bases and J by 5 bases, and 16 bases separated the two germline ends. There are 15 residues in the CDR3. CDR1 is SEHNR and CDR2 is FQNEAQ in the germline V gene (reference sequence). CDR3 in amino acids: CASSPLAGDHNEQFF. DNA of the CDR3: TGTGCCAGCAGCCCCCTGGCAGGGGACCACAATGAGCAGTTCTTC.

The gene calls are TRBV4-1 and TRBJ1-5; 7 bases match TRBD1. The CDR3 covers 13 residues. The V gene's germline CDR1 is MGHRA and CDR2 YSYEKL. After removal of 5 bases from V and 5 bases from J, the junction contained 3 bases not matched to a gene. As DNA, the CDR3 is TGCGCCAGCAGCGCGACAGGGTATCAGCCCCAGCATTTT. Protein product: CASSATGYQPQHF.

This clonotype has a handful of counts. V is TRBV7-9 and J is TRBJ2-7; D might be TRBD1 (6 bases). Trimming pared 4 bases from V and 7 bases from J, leaving 17 bases between. This CDR3 is built from 14 residues. Germline V gene data show CDR1 as SEHNR and CDR2 as FQNEAQ (reference sequence). CDR3 DNA sequence: TGTGCCAGCAGCTCCCGGACAGACTTTGGGGAGCAGTACTTC. Protein: CASSSRTDFGEQYF.

In this sample, this clonotype turned up a few times. The chain couples TRBV7-2 to TRBJ2-1, with a tentative D call TRBD1 (7 bases). Germline values: CDR1 SGHTA, CDR2 FQGNSA. The length of the CDR3 is 15 residues. The V gene lost 1 base and the J gene lost 4 bases, with 11 bases spanning the gap. The CDR3 coding sequence is TGTGCCAGCAGCTTAGAGGGGGGACAGTACAATGAGCAGTTCTTC. Protein sequence: CASSLEGGQYNEQFF.

The CDR3 bases are TGTGCCAGCAAGCCCGGGACAGACTATAATTCACCCCTCCACTTT. Protein product: CASKPGTDYNSPLHF. The chain carries TRBV12-3 or TRBV12-4 and TRBJ1-6, with 7 bases identical to TRBD1. Unmatched junction bases numbered 6, after V lost 7 bases and J lost 3 bases. There are 15 residues in the CDR3.

This clonotype was seen a few times. The chain links TRBV7-3 to TRBJ2-1, with 7 bases matching TRBD2. Germline V gene lookup returns CDR1 SGHTA and CDR2 FQGTGA. Losses at the gene ends were 0 bases for V and 10 bases for J; bases not matched to a gene: 9. The CDR3 is 15 amino acids. The CDR3 reads CASSLTAGEGREQFF. In DNA form, the CDR3 reads TGTGCCAGCAGCTTAACTGCGGGAGAGGGACGCGAGCAGTTCTTC.

In its sample, this clonotype was seen a few times. The rearrangement links TRBV5-1 to TRBJ1-2, with TRBD1 as a possible D gene (5 bases). CDR1 is SGHRS, CDR2 YFSETQ, per germline. V lost 2 bases and J lost 3, with 11 bases in between. The CDR3 runs to 14 residues. CDR3 protein: CASSFKGADYGYTF. The CDR3, as DNA: TGCGCCAGCAGCTTTAAAGGGGCGGACTATGGCTACACCTTC.

V gene TRBV11-2 combines with J gene TRBJ1-6; D is perhaps TRBD1 (5 bases). Germline CDR1 reads SGHAT; CDR2 reads FQNNGV. V was pared by 4 bases and J by 6 bases, with 16 bases between. The CDR3 is 16 amino acids. The CDR3 region is CASSSPGGGPNSPLHF. The CDR3 nucleotides read TGTGCCAGCAGCTCCCCCGGGGGTGGTCCTAATTCACCCCTCCACTTT.

This clonotype was seen a handful of times. The chain recombines TRBV18 with TRBJ2-7; weak D call: TRBD2 (6 bases). Trimming took 3 bases from V and 4 from J, leaving 10 bases between them. The CDR3 sequence is 13 residues long. Germline CDR1 is KGHSH and CDR2 is LQKENI. CDR3 in amino acids: CASSPRRGYEQYF. The CDR3 coding sequence is TGTGCCAGCTCACCCCGACGGGGGTACGAGCAGTACTTC.

The V call is TRBV5-6, the J call TRBJ2-1; D possibly uses TRBD1 or TRBD2 (5 bases each). The CDR3 has 14 amino acids. Deletions cut 1 base from V and 9 bases from J, with 14 bases between. Germline V gene data show CDR1 as SGHDT and CDR2 as YYEEEE. The CDR3, as DNA: TGTGCCAGCAGCTTGCGGGGACGTCTGACTGAGCAGTTCTTC. This codes for CASSLRGRLTEQFF.

With regard to this clonotype: The germline gene is not matched at one end of the junction; a read error may be the cause. The chain links TRBV6-2 or TRBV6-3 to TRBJ2-1, with D possibly being TRBD2 (5 bases). The CDR3 is made up of 14 amino acids. Germline CDR1 MNHEY, CDR2 SVGEGT. CDR3: CGSSLTRERNEQFF. CDR3 DNA sequence: TGTGGCAGCAGTTTAACTAGGGAGCGCAATGAGCAGTTCTTC.

This clonotype appeared a few times. The chain employs TRBV12-3 or TRBV12-4 and TRBJ2-2, with unresolved D. Trimming removed 3 bases from V and 2 bases from J, with 7 bases in between. The CDR3 extends over 14 amino acids. The CDR3 nucleotides are TGTGCCAGCAGTTTGGTCGAAAACACCGGGGAGCTGTTTTTT. Translating gives CASSLVENTGELFF.

This clonotype was counted a few times. The chain is built from TRBV9 and TRBJ2-4; 10 positions agree with TRBD1. This CDR3 has 16 amino acids. V was clipped by 3 bases and J by 1 base; unmatched bases: 4. Germline CDR1 reads SGDLS; CDR2 reads YYNGEE. The CDR3 nucleotides read TGTGCCAGCAGCGAGACAGGGGGCAAGGCCAAAAACATTCAGTACTTC. It specifies CASSETGGKAKNIQYF.

This clonotype was found a few times. This sequence joins TRBV20-1 and TRBJ2-1, with a weak D call TRBD2 (5 bases). V was clipped by 0 bases and J by 0 bases, with 6 bases between them. Germline V lookup: CDR1 DFQATT, CDR2 SNEGSKA (reference sequence). The CDR3 is 14 residues long. CDR3 bases: TGCAGTGCTAGAGAGGGGAGCTCCTACAATGAGCAGTTCTTC. Amino acid sequence: CSAREGSSYNEQFF.

This clonotype was detected many times. This sequence joins TRBV13 and TRBJ2-1; 9 nucleotides align to TRBD1. Germline loops: CDR1 PRHDT, CDR2 FYEKMQ (reference sequence). The junction had 7 bases not matched to a gene; V was cut back by 4 bases and J by 6 bases. The CDR3 has 15 residues. The CDR3 reads CASSSGQGPFNEQFF. The CDR3 DNA is TGTGCCAGCAGCTCGGGACAGGGTCCCTTCAATGAGCAGTTCTTC.

This clonotype came up a few times. V and J are TRBV25-1 and TRBJ1-1; D perhaps matches TRBD1 (5 bases). Trimming cost V 3 bases and J 4 bases, with 6 bases left between them. Germline CDR1 reads MGHDK; CDR2 reads SYGVNS. CDR3 length: 12 amino acids. DNA for the CDR3: TGTGCCAGCAGTGAGGGGGTCACTGAAGCTTTCTTT. It specifies CASSEGVTEAFF.

This chain links TRBV11-1 with TRBJ2-5; D unclear. Per the germline V gene, CDR1 is SGHAT and CDR2 is FQDESV (reference sequence). This CDR3 is built from 18 residues. Trimming removed 1 base at V and 3 bases at J, with 21 bases between. In DNA form, the CDR3 reads TGTGCCAGCAGCTTAGTTGGGCACCAGGAGCTACGAAAAGAGACCCAGTACTTC. Its translation is CASSLVGHQELRKETQYF.

The rearrangement links TRBV13 to TRBJ2-3; TRBD1 aligns across 8 bases. Germline CDR1 and CDR2: PRHDT and FYEKMQ (reference sequence). V lost 3 bases and J lost 2; bases outside the gene matches: 7. This CDR3 region has 16 residues. CDR3 sequence (DNA): TGTGCCAGCAGCTTCTCAGACAGGGGCGTCACAGATACGCAGTATTTT. Protein sequence: CASSFSDRGVTDTQYF.

In this sample, this clonotype turned up a few times. V gene TRBV7-6 combines with J gene TRBJ1-4; 9 nucleotides agree with TRBD1. CDR3 length equals 13 residues. Per germline, CDR1 SGHVS and CDR2 FNYEAQ. V dropped 3 bases and J dropped 9; count of bases not matched to a gene: 2. CDR3 sequence (DNA): TGTGCCAGCAGCTTGGGGACAGGGAAAAAACTGTTTTTT. It codes for CASSLGTGKKLFF. The entire variable domain, with the rest obtained from reference TRBV7-6 and TRBJ1-4, is as follows: GAGVSQSPRYKVTKRGQDVALRCDPISGHVSLYWYRQALGQGPEFLTYFNYEAQQDKSGLPNDRFSAERPEGSISTLTIQRTEQRDSAMYRCASSLGTGKKLFFGSGTQLSVL.

This clonotype appeared many times. The V call is TRBV18, the J call TRBJ2-1, with 8 positions matching TRBD2. The length of the CDR3 is 16 residues. The germline CDR1 and CDR2 sequences are KGHSH and LQKENI. Trimming at V came to 1 base and at J to 0 bases, leaving 2 bases not matched to a gene. The CDR3 DNA follows: TGTGCCAGCTCACCACGGAGCGGGGGCTCCTACAATGAGCAGTTCTTC. Its protein is CASSPRSGGSYNEQFF.

This clonotype was observed a few times. The genes are TRBV5-1 and TRBJ1-1, with D unclear. The CDR3 contains 16 residues. The germline V and J ends were trimmed by 7 bases and 2 bases, with 21 bases remaining between them. Germline V gene lookup returns CDR1 SGHRS and CDR2 YFSETQ. The CDR3 DNA follows: TGCGCCAGCGGACCGAAGGCAGTAGGCCCCAACACTGAAGCTTTCTTT. It codes for CASGPKAVGPNTEAFF.

This clonotype was counted at least ten times. The rearrangement joins TRBV12-3 or TRBV12-4 to TRBJ2-2; no reliable D call. V was shortened by 3 bases and J by 4 bases, with 12 bases between the two germline ends. CDR3 length: 15 residues. The CDR3 DNA is TGTGCCAGCAGTTTTAGGCAGGCGATCACCGGGGAGCTGTTTTTT. It is translated as CASSFRQAITGELFF.